This section outlines one T cell receptor beta chain sequence together with its context. Its antigen is undetermined. This sample is part of a study of T cell repertoires in cytomegalovirus infection. Across the study: Researchers turned to recently identified HLA-C-restricted CMV epitopes as well as well-studied HLA-B-restricted ones. A matching HLA type, together with CMV infection, was signaled by public TCR beta signatures.

Study-level points and caveats: Within the response measured ex vivo, HLA-C-restricted CMV-specific TCR beta clonotypes were dominant.

The germline gives CDR1 MDHEN, CDR2 SYDVKM. The CDR3 is 20 residues long. V lost 3 bases, J lost 1 base, and 18 bases stayed unmatched. TCRdb used MiXCR to reprocess the reads, holding one entry per CDR3 protein. Among 110,000 or so distinct CDR3 sequences, more than 30% were seen once, and the ten largest hold less than 45%. The receptor comes from a human donor in good health (CMV status not recorded). Some clones in this sample may be carry-over from other donors' samples. The sequencing used CD8+ T cells from cultured PBMCs, collected from culture after CMV antigen stimulation. The chain links TRBV28 to TRBJ2-5, with TRBD2 matching 9 bases. The CDR3 sequence: CASSFHPSQGSGGLQETQYF. The CDR3 bases are TGTGCCAGCAGTTTTCACCCATCGCAGGGCAGCGGGGGGCTCCAAGAGACCCAGTACTTC.